This T cell receptor (beta chain) was recovered during a study of T cells in Graves' hyperthyroidism and ophthalmopathy. CDR1 is DFQATT, CDR2 SNEGSKA, per germline (reference sequence). This CDR3 has 17 amino acids. Between the trimmed V and J ends, which lost 0 bases and 1 base, there was a span of 18 bases. Amplified TCR beta CDR3 regions came from RNA transcripts. In the first-round RT-PCR of the TCR CDR3, the HTBI primer set was used. TCRdb itself ran the multiplex PCR reads through MiXCR, one entry per CDR3 protein. There are 300,000 to 500,000 distinct CDR3 sequences in the sample; about 16% occur only once, and 30% to 35% lies in the top ten. Hyperthyroidism in the patients, aged 18 to 65, was newly diagnosed and under 2 months in duration. Uncontrolled infection, other autoimmune disease, pregnancy or lactation disqualified patients from enrolment. Used for diagnoses were clinical symptoms, serum thyroxine and TRAb, thyroid ultrasound and orbital computed tomography.

Overall study findings and caveats: In validation, the model predicted ophthalmopathy. These predictions came a median 6.5 months before onset.

Turning to this clonotype: The antigen remains unidentified.

The receptor comes from a woman in her twenties or thirties with Graves' hyperthyroidism. This chain links TRBV20-1 with TRBJ1-2, with a tentative D call TRBD1 (6 bases). The sample comprised blood. The CDR3 loop reads CSARDGLRTDRNYGYTF. In DNA form, the CDR3 reads TGCAGTGCTAGAGATGGGTTGAGGACAGATCGTAACTATGGCTACACCTTC.